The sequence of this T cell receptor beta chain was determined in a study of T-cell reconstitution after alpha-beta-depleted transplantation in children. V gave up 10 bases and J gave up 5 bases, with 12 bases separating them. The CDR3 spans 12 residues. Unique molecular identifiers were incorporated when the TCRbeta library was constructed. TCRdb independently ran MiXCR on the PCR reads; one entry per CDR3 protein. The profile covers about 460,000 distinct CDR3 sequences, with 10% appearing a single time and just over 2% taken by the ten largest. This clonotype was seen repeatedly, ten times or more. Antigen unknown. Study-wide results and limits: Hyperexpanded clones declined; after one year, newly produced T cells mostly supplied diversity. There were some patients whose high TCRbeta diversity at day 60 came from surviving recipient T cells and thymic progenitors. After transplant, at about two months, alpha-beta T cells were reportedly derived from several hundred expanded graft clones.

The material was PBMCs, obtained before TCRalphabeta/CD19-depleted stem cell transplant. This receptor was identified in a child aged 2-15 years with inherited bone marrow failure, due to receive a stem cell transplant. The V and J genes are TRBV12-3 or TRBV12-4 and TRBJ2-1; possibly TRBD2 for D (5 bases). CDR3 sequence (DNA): TGTGCCACCTACGGACTCGACAATGAGCAGTTCTTC. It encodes CATYGLDNEQFF.